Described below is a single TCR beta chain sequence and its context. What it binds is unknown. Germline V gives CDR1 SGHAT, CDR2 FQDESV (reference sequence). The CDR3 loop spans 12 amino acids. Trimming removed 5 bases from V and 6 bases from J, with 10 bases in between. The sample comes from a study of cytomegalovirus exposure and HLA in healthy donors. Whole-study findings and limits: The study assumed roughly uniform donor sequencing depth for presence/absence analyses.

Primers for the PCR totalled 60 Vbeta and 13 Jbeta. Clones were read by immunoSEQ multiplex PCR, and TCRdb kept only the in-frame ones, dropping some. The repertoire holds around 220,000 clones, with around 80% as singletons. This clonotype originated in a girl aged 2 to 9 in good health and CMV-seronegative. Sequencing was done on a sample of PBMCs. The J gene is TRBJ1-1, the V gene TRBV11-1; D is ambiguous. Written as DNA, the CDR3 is TGTGCCAGCAGCCCGACGGGGTCTGAAGCTTTCTTT. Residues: CASSPTGSEAFF.